These T cell receptor beta chains were read from a single sample in a study of cytomegalovirus exposure and HLA in healthy donors. Generated by immunoSEQ multiplex PCR, the TCRdb table keeps only in-frame clones and is missing some. Of about 95,000 clones in the sample, around three quarters were seen once. The sequenced sample was PBMCs. These receptors were taken from a man in his sixties in good health and CMV-seronegative. Each CDR3 is given with its conserved first and last residue. A D gene is named only where the DNA matches it firmly. For some rows the clone size is stated as once, few or many, or as a class when expanded; others skip it.

>TRBD1|.|TRBJ2-7|15|TRBV11-2
TGTGCCAGCAGCTCCACAGGGGGAATGTCCTACGAGCAGTACTTC
CASSSTGGMSYEQYF
>TRBD2|few|TRBJ2-1|15|TRBV6-4
TGTGCCAGCAGTGGAGGCGGGGGGGATACGGATGAGCAGTTCTTC
CASSGGGGDTDEQFF
>.|.|TRBJ2-2|15|TRBV4-2
TGTGCCAGCAGCCAAGACAGTGCGCGAGGCGGGGAGCTGTTTTTT
CASSQDSARGGELFF
>TRBD2|.|TRBJ2-3|17|TRBV19
TGTGCCAGTAGTATATACCATACTAGCGGGGAACCAGATACGCAGTATTTT
CASSIYHTSGEPDTQYF
>.|.|TRBJ1-4|14|TRBV7-9
TGTGCCAGTCGCTCAGGAGGCTATGGTGAAAAACTGTTTTTT
CASRSGGYGEKLFF
>TRBD1|.|TRBJ1-2|12|TRBV12-5
TGTGCTAGCACAGGGGTTAACTATGGCTACACCTTC
CASTGVNYGYTF
>.|.|TRBJ2-7|11|TRBV11-2
TGTGCCAGCAGCGCGACCTACGAGCAGTACTTC
CASSATYEQYF
>TRBD1|once|TRBJ1-1|14|TRBV9
TGTGCCAGCAGCGAGGCCGACAGGGCTACTGAAGCTTTCTTT
CASSEADRATEAFF
>TRBD2|few|TRBJ2-1|16|TRBV5-8
TGTGCCAGCAGCTTGGGGCGGACTAGCGGGTACAATGAGCAGTTCTTC
CASSLGRTSGYNEQFF
>.|.|TRBJ1-3|15|TRBV10-3
TGTGCCATCAGTGGACAGGCTGACTCTGGAAACACCATATATTTT
CAISGQADSGNTIYF
>TRBD1|.|TRBJ1-2|15|TRBV7-9
TGTGCCAGCAGCTTAGCGTACAGGGGGCCCTATGGCTACACCTTC
CASSLAYRGPYGYTF
>TRBD1|.|TRBJ2-7|15|TRBV6-6
TGTGCCAGCAGCCAACGACAGGGGGCGCGATACGAGCAGTACTTC
CASSQRQGARYEQYF
>.|.|TRBJ2-7|12|TRBV5-1
TGCGCCAGCAGCTTGGTCCTAGGCGAGCAGTACTTC
CASSLVLGEQYF
>TRBD1|.|TRBJ1-2|14|TRBV12-5
TGTGCTAGTGGTCTTGGGACAGGGGGCCTTGGCTACACCTTC
CASGLGTGGLGYTF
>.|.|TRBJ2-7|11|TRBV7-9
TGTGCCAGCAGCGGGACAAACGAGCAGTACTTC
CASSGTNEQYF
>.|.|TRBJ1-1|13|TRBV6-5
TGTGCCAGCAGTTACCAGGGTGTAACTGAAGCTTTCTTT
CASSYQGVTEAFF
>.|.|TRBJ1-4|15|TRBV14
TGTGCCAGCAGCCAAGTGTGGGGACTACATGAAAAACTGTTTTTT
CASSQVWGLHEKLFF
>.|.|TRBJ2-7|13|TRBV28
TGTGCCAGCAGGACCGGCGGGTTCTACGAGCAGTACTTC
CASRTGGFYEQYF
>.|.|TRBJ1-5|17|TRBV7-8
TGTGCCAGCAGCTTAGCGTCGGGAGGACAGAATAATCAGCCCCAGCATTTT
CASSLASGGQNNQPQHF
>.|.|TRBJ2-7|15|TRBV5-1
TGCGCCAGCAGCTCGGGGTTTAGAACCTTCTACGAGCAGTACTTC
CASSSGFRTFYEQYF
>.|once|TRBJ1-3|15|TRBV6-5
TGTGCCAGCAGACCTGGACTTTCCTCTGGAAACACCATATATTTT
CASRPGLSSGNTIYF
>TRBD1|.|TRBJ2-7|16|TRBV5-4
TGTGCCAGCAGTTACCCGACGACAGGGTGGGAAATGGAGCAGTACTTC
CASSYPTTGWEMEQYF
>TRBD2|.|TRBJ2-5|15|TRBV19
TGTGCCAGTAGTATAGGGTACGGGGGGGGTGAGACCCAGTACTTC
CASSIGYGGGETQYF
>TRBD2|.|TRBJ2-1|17|TRBV28
TGTGCCAGCAGCCACTCCACCGGGACTAGCGGAAGGAATGAGCAGTTCTTC
CASSHSTGTSGRNEQFF
>.|.|TRBJ1-1|15|TRBV5-4
TGTGCCAGCAGCTTGACGGGTCAAGGGGGTACTGAAGCTTTCTTT
CASSLTGQGGTEAFF
>.|many|TRBJ2-3|15|TRBV15
TGTGCCACCAGCCGAGCTGGGGAGAGCACAGATACGCAGTATTTT
CATSRAGESTDTQYF
>.|.|TRBJ2-6|17|TRBV7-2
TGTGCCAGCAGCTTAACGGGATCGAGCTCTGGGGCCAACGTCCTGACTTTC
CASSLTGSSSGANVLTF
>TRBD1|few|TRBJ2-7|14|TRBV28
TGTGCCAGCATTCGAGACAGGGGGCCTTTCGAGCAGTACTTC
CASIRDRGPFEQYF
>.|.|TRBJ2-1|12|TRBV7-9
TGTTCCAGCAGCCCCGTCTCCAATGAGCAGTTCTTC
CSSSPVSNEQFF
>TRBD1|few|TRBJ1-4|14|TRBV7-9
TGTGCCAGCAGCCAAGGACAGGGGCGCGAAAAACTGTTTTTT
CASSQGQGREKLFF
>TRBD2|once|TRBJ2-7|17|TRBV7-9
TGTGCCAGCAGCTTAGGACTAGCGGGGGGCCGGGCCTACGAGCAGTACTTC
CASSLGLAGGRAYEQYF
>TRBD1|.|TRBJ2-3|14|TRBV29-1
TGCAGCGTTGACGACAGGGTTCCTACAGATACGCAGTATTTT
CSVDDRVPTDTQYF
>TRBD2|few|TRBJ2-5|17|TRBV25-1
TGTGCCAGCAGTGCTTCAGGCGCTAGCGGGATGCAAGAGACCCAGTACTTC
CASSASGASGMQETQYF
>.|.|TRBJ2-7|15|TRBV5-6
TGTGCCAGCAGCCCGCTTGGGGGGGGCGGGTACGAGCAGTACTTC
CASSPLGGGGYEQYF
>.|.|TRBJ1-2|13|TRBV28
TGTGCCAGCTTGGACAGAACTAACTATGGCTACACCTTC
CASLDRTNYGYTF
>.|once|TRBJ1-2|13|TRBV30
TGTGCCTGGGCTCCCGGCAGGGATGTTGGCTACACCTTC
CAWAPGRDVGYTF
>.|.|TRBJ2-6|15|TRBV7-2
TGTGCCAGCAGCTTACTGGGCTTGGGCGAAAACGTCCTGACTTTC
CASSLLGLGENVLTF